The 8 T cell receptor beta chains in this list originate from one sample, sequenced in a study of regulatory T cells in long-lasting Graves disease. Relying on iRepertoire HTBI primers and Arm-PCR of CDR3 regions, the team built TCR beta libraries. TCRdb called the multiplex PCR reads again in MiXCR, with one record for every CDR3 protein. The sample includes over 350,000 distinct CDR3 sequences, 14% seen only once; the top ten take around a sixth. Time point specified: newly diagnosed GD, antithyroid drugs for less than 3 months. PBMCs provided the RNA from which the TCR library was made. The sample was also linked to a second study, of T cells in Graves' hyperthyroidism and ophthalmopathy.

The material was peripheral blood mononuclear cells (PBMCs), obtained at new diagnosis, from a patient treated with antithyroid drugs. The receptor source for this set is a woman aged 45 to 65 with Graves disease.

This clonotype was recorded at least ten times. This chain uses TRBV9 with TRBJ2-5; the match to TRBD2 covers 14 bases. This CDR3 has 16 amino acids. CDR1 is SGDLS and CDR2 is YYNGEE in the germline V gene. The V and J ends lost 4 bases and 6 bases, in that order; junction bases with no gene match: 8. The CDR3 DNA is TGTGCCAGCAGCCAACCTGGGACTAGCGGGAGTCAGACCCAGTACTTC. Translating it yields CASSQPGTSGSQTQYF.

As for this clonotype: The conserved phenylalanine or tryptophan normally closing the CDR3 is absent here, so this likely arose from a read error. The chain combines TRBV4-1 with TRBJ2-1, with a tentative D call TRBD2 (5 bases). Germline V gene lookup returns CDR1 MGHRA and CDR2 YSYEKL. V gave up 8 bases and J gave up 7 bases, with 12 bases separating them. The CDR3 covers 12 residues. Here the CDR3 DNA reads TGCGCCAGCGACAATGGACTTAATGAGCAGTTCGTC. Translation gives CASDNGLNEQFV.

This clonotype was counted ten times or more. V is TRBV6-2 or TRBV6-3 and J is TRBJ2-2, with 8 nucleotides matching TRBD1. The germline CDR1 and CDR2 sequences are MNHEY and SVGEGT. The V gene end was trimmed by 6 bases and the J gene end by 3 bases; junction bases not matched to a gene: 12. This CDR3 spans 17 amino acids. The CDR3: CASRGQGAPEDTGELFF. CDR3 nucleotide sequence: TGTGCCAGCAGGGGCCAGGGGGCGCCCGAAGACACCGGGGAGCTGTTTTTT.

In its sample, this clonotype was seen many times. The genes are TRBV2 and TRBJ2-1; 9 bases line up with TRBD1. This CDR3 comprises 16 residues. Germline V gives CDR1 SNHLY, CDR2 FYNNEI. J gave up 6 bases and V 3 bases, and 9 bases lay outside the gene matches. The CDR3 protein is CASSDQGQGNSNEQFF. CDR3 nucleotide sequence: TGTGCCAGCAGTGATCAGGGACAGGGAAACTCCAATGAGCAGTTCTTC.

This clonotype was detected only a few times. This chain links TRBV27 with TRBJ2-7; 7 bases align to TRBD1. Unmatched junction bases numbered 11, after V lost 6 bases and J lost 3 bases. Germline-derived CDR1 and CDR2 are MNHEY and SMNVEV (reference sequence). CDR3 length: 15 amino acids. The CDR3 here is CASSRTSGQLYEQYF. DNA for the CDR3: TGTGCCAGCAGCCGGACGTCGGGACAGCTCTACGAGCAGTACTTC.

In this sample, this clonotype turned up a few times. V and J are TRBV28 and TRBJ2-7; D is unclear. The V gene's germline CDR1 is MDHEN and CDR2 SYDVKM. This CDR3 is 13 amino acids long. Deletions cut 9 bases from V and 2 bases from J, with 14 bases between. CDR3 sequence (DNA): TGTGCCAGTACCCGGACGGACCCCTACGAGCAGTACTTC. Translated: CASTRTDPYEQYF.

The J gene is TRBJ1-5, the V gene TRBV6-1, with 7 bases identical to TRBD1. From germline, CDR1 is MNHNS and CDR2 SASEGT. Trimming cost V 7 bases and J 2 bases; bases outside gene matches: 20. The CDR3 loop spans 19 amino acids. The CDR3 nucleotides are TGTGCCAGCAACTCCCGGTACAGGGGAACCAGTATAGGCAATCAGCCCCAGCATTTT. Its translation is CASNSRYRGTSIGNQPQHF.

This clonotype was detected only a few times. This chain links TRBV6-2 or TRBV6-3 with TRBJ1-4, with TRBD1 as a possible D gene (6 bases). Germline V gives CDR1 MNHEY, CDR2 SVGEGT. This CDR3 is built from 13 residues. V lost 2 bases and J lost 8, with 9 bases in between. The CDR3 loop is CASSYIQGEKLFF. The CDR3 bases are TGTGCCAGCAGTTACATCCAGGGGGAAAAACTGTTTTTT.